The 22 T cell receptor beta chains below come from one sample, sequenced in a study of T cell responses to AZD1222 COVID-19 vaccine. The method was immunoSEQ multiplex PCR; TCRdb's version includes in-frame clones alone and lacks a portion of them. This sample has some 140,000 clones, with approximately 80% found just once. The specimen was peripheral blood, collected on day 0 of AZD1222 vaccination. All receptors come from an adult in good health.

The genes are TRBV11-2 and TRBJ2-5, with TRBD1 matching 9 bases. This CDR3 contains 17 residues. V lost 5 bases to trimming and J lost 6 bases; unmatched junction nucleotides: 16. CDR1 is SGHAT, CDR2 FQNNGV, per germline. CDR3 residues: CASSPDLSGQGSQTQYF. DNA for the CDR3: TGTGCCAGCAGCCCGGACCTCTCAGGACAGGGGAGTCAGACCCAGTACTTC.

The chain joins TRBV28 to TRBJ1-1; 8 bases map to TRBD1. The V gene's germline CDR1 is MDHEN and CDR2 SYDVKM. V lost 4 bases and J lost 6; bases outside the gene matches: 7. The CDR3 loop spans 14 amino acids. CDR3 DNA sequence: TGTGCCAGCAGTTCGGACAGGGAGAATCCTGAAGCTTTCTTT. It translates to CASSSDRENPEAFF.

DNA of the CDR3: TGTGCCAGCAGACAACAGGGGCTTGGGCCCTACGAGCAGTACTTC. Translated: CASRQQGLGPYEQYF. This chain joins TRBV25-1 and TRBJ2-7, with TRBD1 identical over 7 bases. V was clipped by 6 bases and J by 2 bases; unmatched bases: 10. This CDR3 spans 15 amino acids. The V gene's germline CDR1 is MGHDK and CDR2 SYGVNS.

V usage is TRBV19 and J usage is TRBJ2-7; the D is unclear. The CDR3 consists of 14 residues. V was pared by 5 bases and J by 4 bases, with 15 bases between. The germline gives CDR1 LNHDA, CDR2 SQIVND (reference sequence). The CDR3 protein is CASSATGPQYEQYF. The DNA for the CDR3 is TGTGCCAGTAGTGCTACCGGGCCTCAATACGAGCAGTACTTC. The entire variable domain, with the rest obtained from reference TRBV19 and TRBJ2-7, is as follows: DGGITQSPKYLFRKEGQNVTLSCEQNLNHDAMYWYRQDPGQGLRLIYYSQIVNDFQKGDIAEGYSVSREKKESFPLTVTSAQKNPTAFYLCASSATGPQYEQYFGPGTRLTVT.

The CDR3 sequence is CASSHSRDQGEKLFF. DNA for the CDR3: TGTGCCAGCAGCCACTCCAGAGACCAGGGCGAAAAACTGTTTTTT. The chain uses TRBV3-1 (or the pseudogene TRBV3-2) and TRBJ1-4; TRBD1 is a possible D gene (5 bases). CDR1 is LGHDT, CDR2 YNNKEL, per germline (reference sequence). CDR3 size: 15 residues. Trimming took 3 bases from V and 8 from J, leaving 16 bases between them.

The V gene is TRBV29-1, the J gene TRBJ2-5; tentative D call: TRBD1 (6 bases). V was pared by 3 bases and J by 6 bases, with 11 bases between. There are 12 residues in the CDR3. Germline V gene sequence: CDR1 SQVTM, CDR2 ANQGSEA. The CDR3 region has the DNA TGCAGCGTTGAGAGGGGGTTGAAGACCCAGTACTTC. Its protein product is CSVERGLKTQYF. The complete variable domain, with remaining parts taken from reference TRBV29-1 and TRBJ2-5, reads SAVISQKPSRDICQRGTSLTIQCQVDSQVTMMFWYRQQPGQSLTLIATANQGSEATYESGFVIDKFPISRPNLTFSTLTVSNMSPEDSSIYLCSVERGLKTQYFGPGTRLLVL.

The V and J genes are TRBV30 and TRBJ2-2; no clear D. V lost 3 bases and J lost 0, with 5 bases in between. CDR3 size: 13 residues. Germline-derived CDR1 and CDR2 are GTSNPN and SVGIG (reference sequence). The CDR3 protein is CAWRAPNTGELFF. Here the CDR3 DNA reads TGTGCCTGGAGAGCCCCGAACACCGGGGAGCTGTTTTTT. Full variable domain (remainder filled in from reference TRBV30 and TRBJ2-2): SQTIHQWPATLVQPVGSPLSLECTVEGTSNPNLYWYRQAAGRGLQLLFYSVGIGQISSEVPQNLSASRPQDRQFILSSKKLLLSDSGFYLCAWRAPNTGELFFGEGSRLTVL.

This clone was detected a few times. The chain employs TRBV6-5 and TRBJ1-2; no firm D call. The germline V gene has CDR1 MNHEY and CDR2 SVGAGI. The CDR3 totals 15 residues. With 6 bases removed from V and 3 bases from J, the gap between germline ends came to 17 bases. The CDR3 region has the DNA TGTGCCAGCAGACGCATGGGAGGGAGGGACTATGGCTACACCTTC. This sequence encodes CASRRMGGRDYGYTF.

The chain recombines TRBV30 with TRBJ1-6, with a tentative D call TRBD1 (5 bases). The V end was cut by 1 base, the J end by 7 bases, with 14 bases between. The CDR3 spans 15 residues. Germline V gives CDR1 GTSNPN, CDR2 SVGIG (reference sequence). The CDR3 loop is CAWSDRGGSNSPLHF. The CDR3 nucleotides are TGTGCCTGGAGTGACCGGGGGGGATCAAATTCACCCCTCCACTTT.

This chain connects TRBV6-4 to TRBJ1-5, with 8 bases that match TRBD1. The CDR3 runs to 14 residues. The germline V gene has CDR1 MRHNA and CDR2 SNTAGT. J was trimmed by 2 bases and V by 9 bases; bases with no gene match: 6. CDR3 sequence reads: CASWDRPCNQPQHF. The CDR3, as DNA: TGTGCCAGTTGGGACAGGCCGTGCAATCAGCCCCAGCATTTT.

The chain's CDR3 is CASSTRQGLNQPQHF. The CDR3 DNA reads as TGTGCCAGTAGTACCCGACAGGGATTAAATCAGCCCCAGCATTTT. J is TRBJ1-5 and V is TRBV19; 7 nucleotides match TRBD1. Germline V CDR1 and CDR2: LNHDA, SQIVND (reference sequence). CDR3 length: 15 residues. V lost 4 bases and J lost 4; bases outside the gene matches: 7.

The chain is built from TRBV5-4 and TRBJ2-5, with D unclear. This CDR3 is 12 amino acids long. V was cut by 0 bases and J by 5 bases, with 5 bases left in between. Germline CDR1 reads SGHNT; CDR2 reads YYREEE (reference sequence). This chain's CDR3 is CASSLETETQYF. CDR3 nucleotides: TGTGCCAGCAGCTTGGAGACGGAGACCCAGTACTTC. The entire variable domain, with the rest obtained from reference TRBV5-4 and TRBJ2-5, is as follows: ETGVTQSPTHLIKTRGQQVTLRCSSQSGHNTVSWYQQALGQGPQFIFQYYREEENGRGNFPPRFSGLQFPNYSSELNVNALELDDSALYLCASSLETETQYFGPGTRLLVL.

CDR3 sequence reads: CSVGGWRVTF. CDR3 nucleotides: TGCAGCGTCGGAGGGTGGCGGGTCACCTTC. The V gene is TRBV29-1, the J gene TRBJ1-2; unclear D gene. Germline V gene data show CDR1 as SQVTM and CDR2 as ANQGSEA. The CDR3 has 10 amino acids. The V end was cut by 6 bases, the J end by 13 bases, with 15 bases between.

This chain joins TRBV27 and TRBJ1-2; possibly TRBD1 for D (5 bases). Trimming removed 5 bases at V and 0 bases at J, with 16 bases between. Germline V gene sequence: CDR1 MNHEY, CDR2 SMNVEV (reference sequence). The CDR3 has 16 amino acids. The CDR3 DNA reads TGTGCCAGCAGTGAAAACCGACAGTGGGCTAACTATGGCTACACCTTC. As protein: CASSENRQWANYGYTF.

Worth noting for this clone: A junction boundary mismatches the germline segment, possibly from a read error. The chain employs TRBV11-2 and TRBJ2-3, with a tentative D call TRBD1 (6 bases). Per the germline V gene, CDR1 is SGHAT and CDR2 is FQNNGV. The CDR3 has 15 amino acids. CDR3 in DNA: TGTGCCAGCAGCTTAGACAGGGGCCTCACAAATACGCAGTATTTT. As protein: CASSLDRGLTNTQYF.

The chain has TRBV28 and TRBJ1-4, with D maybe TRBD1 (6 bases). The V gene's germline CDR1 is MDHEN and CDR2 SYDVKM. V was cut by 6 bases and J by 3 bases, with 11 bases left in between. The CDR3 is 14 residues long. CDR3 in amino acids: CASRGTGPNEKLFF. The CDR3 region has the DNA TGTGCCAGCAGGGGAACAGGGCCTAATGAAAAACTGTTTTTT. Full variable domain (rest looked up from reference TRBV28 and TRBJ1-4): DVKVTQSSRYLVKRTGEKVFLECVQDMDHENMFWYRQDPGLGLRLIYFSYDVKMKEKGDIPEGYSVSREKKERFSLILESASTNQTSMYLCASRGTGPNEKLFFGSGTQLSVL.

This clone has only a few counts. The chain joins TRBV6-5 to TRBJ2-3; TRBD2 agrees at 7 bases. The germline CDR1 and CDR2 sequences are MNHEY and SVGAGI. The CDR3 is 14 amino acids. V shed 6 bases, J shed 4 bases, and the junction held 7 bases outside the gene matches. The CDR3 region has the DNA TGTGCCAGCAGGGCAGGGACTAAGTCAGATACGCAGTATTTT. The encoded protein is CASRAGTKSDTQYF.

The rearrangement links TRBV6-5 to TRBJ2-2; D may be TRBD1 or TRBD2 (5 bases each). Trimming cost V 5 bases and J 4 bases, with 14 bases left between them. The CDR3 loop spans 15 amino acids. CDR1 is MNHEY and CDR2 is SVGAGI in the germline V gene. The CDR3, as DNA: TGTGCCAGCAGTCCTGAGGGGCGAAGCACCGGGGAGCTGTTTTTT. This gives the protein CASSPEGRSTGELFF.

The rearrangement links TRBV5-1 to TRBJ2-1; D unclear. The germline V gene encodes CDR1 SGHRS and CDR2 YFSETQ. The length of the CDR3 is 14 residues. Trimming shortened V by 5 bases and J by 0 bases, and 9 bases separated the two germline ends. The CDR3 nucleotides are TGCGCCAGCAGGGCGACCCTCTCCTACAATGAGCAGTTCTTC. It yields the protein CASRATLSYNEQFF.

The CDR3 bases are TGTGCCAGCAGTTTCTCCTCGACAGGGAAGACTGAAGCTTTCTTT. It yields the protein CASSFSSTGKTEAFF. This chain connects TRBV28 to TRBJ1-1; 7 nucleotides match TRBD1. Germline trimming cut 3 bases from V and 5 bases from J; bases unmatched to any gene: 9. This CDR3 region has 15 residues. Per germline, CDR1 MDHEN and CDR2 SYDVKM.

The chain combines TRBV28 with TRBJ1-6; perhaps TRBD1 as D (5 bases). Trimming removed 3 bases at V and 8 bases at J, with 11 bases between. This CDR3 is 14 amino acids long. CDR1 and CDR2 from the germline V gene are MDHEN and SYDVKM. For the CDR3, the DNA is TGTGCCAGCAGTTTGCGACAGAGAGATTCACCCCTCCACTTT. Translation gives CASSLRQRDSPLHF.

In its sample, this clone was seen once. The chain has TRBV3-1 (or the pseudogene TRBV3-2) and TRBJ2-2; TRBD2 is a possible D gene (5 bases). CDR1 is LGHDT and CDR2 is YNNKEL in the germline V gene (reference sequence). V was pared by 1 base and J by 0 bases, with 12 bases between. The CDR3 is made up of 17 amino acids. The DNA for the CDR3 is TGTGCCAGCAGCCAAGTGAGTAGCGCGGCGAACACCGGGGAGCTGTTTTTT. It encodes CASSQVSSAANTGELFF.